This entry lists 32 T cell receptor beta chains sequenced from one sample in a study of lymphopenia after photon versus proton radiotherapy. Only in-frame clones appear in the TCRdb table, and some are missing; sequencing was by immunoSEQ multiplex PCR. Of tens of thousands of clones listed, approximately 81% are singletons. Sequencing used peripheral blood, obtained from a patient treated with photon-based radiotherapy. These receptor sequences come from a man aged 60 to 75 with pancreatic cancer.

The chain links TRBV6-1 to TRBJ2-7; TRBD2 aligns across 11 bases. Germline CDR1 MNHNS, CDR2 SASEGT. The J segment lost 3 bases and the V segment lost 5 bases, leaving 3 bases of the junction unmatched. The CDR3 consists of 14 residues. The CDR3 is CASSSTSGSYEQYF. DNA of the CDR3: TGTGCCAGCAGTTCTACTAGCGGGAGCTACGAGCAGTACTTC.

This chain links TRBV5-1 with TRBJ1-5; 9 nucleotides align to TRBD1. Germline loops: CDR1 SGHRS, CDR2 YFSETQ. The CDR3 loop spans 15 amino acids. Trimming took 0 bases from V and 6 from J; bases not matched to a gene: 4. The CDR3 bases are TGCGCCAGCAGCTTGGGACGGACAGGGGTTCAGCCCCAGCATTTT. Translated: CASSLGRTGVQPQHF.

The chain is built from TRBV11-1 and TRBJ1-5, with a weak D call TRBD1 (5 bases). This CDR3 region has 13 residues. Trimming removed 9 bases from V and 5 bases from J, with 14 bases in between. Germline CDR1 and CDR2: SGHAT and FQDESV (reference sequence). The CDR3 DNA reads TGTGCCAGGACCAGGGCCCGACATCAGCCCCAGCATTTT. Translating gives CARTRARHQPQHF. Filled out from reference TRBV11-1 and TRBJ1-5, the complete variable domain reads EAEVAQSPRYKITEKSQAVAFWCDPISGHATLYWYRQILGQGPELLVQFQDESVVDDSQLPKDRFSAERLKGVDSTLKIQPAELGDSAMYLCARTRARHQPQHFGDGTRLSIL.

The chain has TRBV19 and TRBJ1-1, with 8 nucleotides matching TRBD1. The length of the CDR3 is 17 residues. Germline CDR1 LNHDA, CDR2 SQIVND (reference sequence). Trimming took 6 bases from V and 0 from J; bases not matched to a gene: 12. CDR3 sequence (DNA): TGTGCCAGTAGACGTGCAGGGGGCGTGTTGATGAACACTGAAGCTTTCTTT. This codes for CASRRAGGVLMNTEAFF.

The rearrangement uses TRBV6-5 and TRBJ1-3; 8 positions match TRBD1. Germline V gives CDR1 MNHEY, CDR2 SVGAGI. This CDR3 is 13 amino acids long. V was clipped by 6 bases and J by 2 bases; unmatched bases: 0. Written as DNA, the CDR3 is TGTGCCAGCAGACAGGGGGCTGGAAACACCATATATTTT. Encoded protein: CASRQGAGNTIYF.

The chain joins TRBV5-1 to TRBJ1-2; D call uncertain. V gave up 2 bases and J gave up 0 bases, with 5 bases separating them. Per the germline V gene, CDR1 is SGHRS and CDR2 is YFSETQ. The CDR3 runs to 13 residues. The DNA of the CDR3 is TGCGCCAGCAGCTTAGGACCTAACTATGGCTACACCTTC. Protein: CASSLGPNYGYTF.

This sequence joins TRBV6-1 and TRBJ1-1, with TRBD1 as a possible D gene (6 bases). V was trimmed by 6 bases and J by 9 bases, leaving 17 bases between them. Germline values: CDR1 MNHNS, CDR2 SASEGT. The length of the CDR3 is 13 residues. The CDR3 bases are TGTGCCAGCAGCAACGCAGGGGAGAATAAAGCTTTCTTT. It specifies CASSNAGENKAFF.

This rearrangement joins TRBV19 to TRBJ2-5; 11 bases line up with TRBD2. The end of the DNA fits TRBJ2-7 better, so the J call may be wrong. The CDR3 sequence is 14 residues long. The V gene's germline CDR1 is LNHDA and CDR2 SQIVND (reference sequence). The CDR3 spells CASSTSGGTGEQYF. CDR3 DNA: TGTGCCAGTAGTACTAGCGGGGGGACCGGCGAGCAGTACTTC.

This clone has just one count. The rearrangement links TRBV27 to TRBJ2-5, with 9 bases matching TRBD2. The J call is doubtful: the DNA matches TRBJ2-7 better. The CDR3 is made up of 15 amino acids. CDR1 and CDR2 (germline): MNHEY, SMNVEV (reference sequence). As DNA, the CDR3 is TGTGCCAGCAGTTTAGCGGCGGGGGGGAGGTACGAGCAGTACTTC. This codes for CASSLAAGGRYEQYF.

The chain joins TRBV13 to TRBJ2-6, with 9 bases aligning to TRBD2. CDR1 and CDR2 (germline): PRHDT, FYEKMQ (reference sequence). V trimming: 10 bases; J trimming: 1 base; junction bases outside the gene matches: 5. The CDR3 is 15 residues long. The DNA for the CDR3 is TGTGCCACCACGCGGGGGGGATCTGGGGCCAACGTCCTGACTTTC. Its translation is CATTRGGSGANVLTF.

V and J are TRBV27 and TRBJ2-5; TRBD1 matches 8 bases. CDR3 size: 15 residues. CDR1 MNHEY and CDR2 SMNVEV come from the germline V gene (reference sequence). V trimming: 4 bases; J trimming: 2 bases; junction bases outside the gene matches: 6. The CDR3 nucleotides are TGTGCCAGCAGTTCTTGGGACAGGCTACAAGAGACCCAGTACTTC. This gives the protein CASSSWDRLQETQYF.

The chain is built from TRBV5-1 and TRBJ2-5, with TRBD2 matching 15 bases. Germline CDR1 reads SGHRS; CDR2 reads YFSETQ. The J segment lost 5 bases and the V segment lost 4 bases, leaving 9 bases of the junction unmatched. The CDR3 runs 17 residues. CDR3 in amino acids: CASSIGTSGGLSETQYF. The CDR3 DNA follows: TGCGCCAGCAGCATTGGGACTAGCGGGGGGCTCTCTGAGACCCAGTACTTC.

This CDR3 reads CASSPLGFGKEYEQYF. The DNA for the CDR3 is TGTGCCAGCAGCCCCCTAGGATTTGGGAAGGAATACGAGCAGTACTTC. The gene calls are TRBV7-9 and TRBJ2-7; D is unresolved. Germline V gene lookup returns CDR1 SEHNR and CDR2 FQNEAQ (reference sequence). The V end was cut by 5 bases, the J end by 4 bases, with 21 bases between. The length of the CDR3 is 16 residues.

The rearrangement uses TRBV6-5 and TRBJ1-5; no firm D call. The germline V and J ends were trimmed by 9 bases and 0 bases, with 6 bases remaining between them. This CDR3 has 12 residues. The germline CDR1 and CDR2 sequences are MNHEY and SVGAGI. CDR3 DNA: TGTGCCAGATTCGATAGCAATCAGCCCCAGCATTTT. The encoded protein is CARFDSNQPQHF.

J is TRBJ1-1 and V is TRBV6-5; no firm D call. CDR1 MNHEY and CDR2 SVGAGI come from the germline V gene. Trimming pared 2 bases from V and 2 bases from J, leaving 9 bases between. The CDR3 is 14 amino acids. CDR3 coding DNA: TGTGCCAGCAGTTACGAAAGTGGAAACACTGAAGCTTTCTTT. As protein: CASSYESGNTEAFF.

CDR3: CASYQGEWGQPQHF. The CDR3 DNA reads TGTGCCAGCTATCAAGGGGAGTGGGGTCAGCCCCAGCATTTT. The chain uses TRBV6-1 and TRBJ1-5; tentatively, D is TRBD1 (5 bases). Germline assignment: CDR1 MNHNS and CDR2 SASEGT. V was trimmed by 8 bases and J by 6 bases, leaving 17 bases between them. The CDR3 runs to 14 residues.

This clone was recorded a few times. This chain joins TRBV4-1 and TRBJ1-6; no firm D call. Deletions cut 4 bases from V and 8 bases from J, with 12 bases between. This CDR3 comprises 14 residues. CDR1 is MGHRA and CDR2 is YSYEKL in the germline V gene. The CDR3 DNA follows: TGCGCCAGCAGCCGCCTTCGGGGTTATTCACCCCTCCACTTT. The encoded protein is CASSRLRGYSPLHF.

The chain has TRBV18 and TRBJ2-7; 12 bases line up with TRBD2. CDR3 length: 15 residues. The V gene's germline CDR1 is KGHSH and CDR2 LQKENI. After removal of 3 bases from V and 1 base from J, the junction contained 1 base not matched to a gene. The CDR3 nucleotides are TGTGCCAGCTCACCGACTAGCGGGGGATCCTACGAGCAGTACTTC. Translation gives CASSPTSGGSYEQYF.

The rearrangement uses TRBV11-3 and TRBJ2-7; D is tentatively TRBD1 or TRBD2 (5 bases each). The CDR3 extends over 16 amino acids. V dropped 1 base and J dropped 5 bases, with 18 bases sitting between them. Germline loops: CDR1 SGHNT, CDR2 YENEEA. Here the CDR3 reads CASSLGTGTDSDEQYF. The CDR3 DNA follows: TGTGCCAGCAGCTTAGGCACCGGGACGGATAGTGACGAGCAGTACTTC.

This chain links TRBV11-3 with TRBJ2-1; TRBD2 matches at 12 bases. This CDR3 spans 15 amino acids. V lost 5 bases and J lost 6; bases outside the gene matches: 5. Per the germline V gene, CDR1 is SGHNT and CDR2 is YENEEA. The CDR3 region has the DNA TGTGCCAGCAGCGTATCTAGCGGGGGGGCCAATGAGCAGTTCTTC. Translating gives CASSVSSGGANEQFF.

V is TRBV5-1 and J is TRBJ1-4; possibly TRBD1 for D (5 bases). CDR1 is SGHRS and CDR2 is YFSETQ in the germline V gene. This CDR3 has 16 residues. Trimming took 5 bases from V and 6 from J, leaving 20 bases between them. CDR3 in amino acids: CASSREPRGGYEKLFF. Here the CDR3 DNA reads TGCGCCAGCAGTAGGGAGCCGAGGGGTGGGTATGAAAAACTGTTTTTT.

This chain joins TRBV4-2 and TRBJ1-2; unclear D gene. The V gene's germline CDR1 is LGHNA and CDR2 YNFKEQ. The length of the CDR3 is 12 residues. V was cut by 1 base and J by 7 bases, with 7 bases left in between. CDR3 DNA sequence: TGTGCCAGCAGCCAAGCCTCGAGTGGCTACACCTTC. Amino acids: CASSQASSGYTF.

The chain combines TRBV6-1 with TRBJ1-4; D gene uncertain. The CDR3 spans 14 residues. Per the germline V gene, CDR1 is MNHNS and CDR2 is SASEGT. V lost 2 bases, J lost 3 bases, and 7 bases lay in between. The DNA of the CDR3 is TGTGCCAGCAGTGAAACTCGATCTAATGAAAAACTGTTTTTT. Translating it yields CASSETRSNEKLFF.

The chain is built from TRBV5-4 and TRBJ1-1; TRBD1 aligns across 9 bases. With V trimmed by 4 bases and J by 3 bases, 10 bases remained unmatched. Germline-derived CDR1 and CDR2 are SGHNT and YYREEE (reference sequence). This CDR3 region has 16 residues. CDR3 sequence: CASSQGQGRGYTEAFF. The CDR3 nucleotides read TGTGCCAGCAGCCAGGGACAGGGACGTGGGTACACTGAAGCTTTCTTT.

The rearrangement joins TRBV5-5 to TRBJ2-7, with D unclear. CDR1 is SGHKS, CDR2 YYEKEE, per germline (reference sequence). The CDR3 contains 14 residues. V lost 6 bases and J lost 2, with 15 bases in between. The CDR3 nucleotides are TGTGCCAGCACCCGGGCGCCACCCACCTACGAGCAGTACTTC. Its protein product is CASTRAPPTYEQYF.

The genes are TRBV25-1 and TRBJ1-2, with 7 bases lining up with TRBD1. Losses at the gene ends were 1 base for V and 2 bases for J; bases not matched to a gene: 7. CDR3 length equals 16 residues. CDR1 is MGHDK, CDR2 SYGVNS, per germline. CDR3 coding DNA: TGTGCCAGCAGTGAATTCAACGCCAGGGGGAACTATGGCTACACCTTC. It specifies CASSEFNARGNYGYTF.

The J gene is TRBJ2-7, the V gene TRBV18; no firm D call. Germline CDR1 KGHSH, CDR2 LQKENI. The CDR3 is 13 residues long. V was pared by 3 bases and J by 7 bases, with 13 bases between. CDR3 DNA sequence: TGTGCCAGCTCACCGGTTGTTGCGGAGGAGCAGTACTTC. Translated: CASSPVVAEEQYF.

The rearrangement joins TRBV25-1 to TRBJ1-2; the D gene is possibly TRBD1 (6 bases). V dropped 6 bases and J dropped 3 bases, with 14 bases sitting between them. Germline CDR1 and CDR2: MGHDK and SYGVNS. The CDR3 covers 14 residues. The chain's CDR3 is CASRETGAHYGYTF. CDR3 nucleotide sequence: TGTGCCAGCAGGGAGACAGGAGCGCACTATGGCTACACCTTC.

V gene TRBV11-2 combines with J gene TRBJ1-2; unclear D gene. The CDR3 is made up of 13 amino acids. The germline V and J ends were trimmed by 5 bases and 8 bases, with 15 bases remaining between them. Germline V gives CDR1 SGHAT, CDR2 FQNNGV. In DNA, the CDR3 is TGTGCCAGCAGCCAGGTTGTCGGCCGCGGCTACACCTTC. This encodes CASSQVVGRGYTF.

This clone came up a few times. This chain joins TRBV6-5 and TRBJ1-2; tentatively, D is TRBD1 (5 bases). Per germline, CDR1 MNHEY and CDR2 SVGAGI. The V end lost 4 bases, the J end lost 4 bases, and 7 bases lay between the germline ends. The CDR3 loop spans 12 amino acids. The CDR3 DNA reads as TGTGCCAGCAGTTCGACAGTCTATGGCTACACCTTC. Its protein product is CASSSTVYGYTF.

The chain is built from TRBV30 and TRBJ2-7; D is possibly TRBD2 (6 bases). This CDR3 has 15 residues. Germline V lookup: CDR1 GTSNPN, CDR2 SVGIG (reference sequence). The CDR3 spells CASTSSGTGPYEQYF. The DNA for the CDR3 is TGTGCTTCGACTTCCTCCGGGACTGGACCCTACGAGCAGTACTTC.

The V call is TRBV30, the J call TRBJ1-2; weak D call: TRBD1 (5 bases). The V end was cut by 4 bases, the J end by 1 base, with 19 bases between. Germline CDR1 reads GTSNPN; CDR2 reads SVGIG (reference sequence). The CDR3 totals 16 residues. CDR3 DNA: TGTGCCTGGATTAAGGCATTAGGGCAGGGTAACTATGGCTACACCTTC. This sequence encodes CAWIKALGQGNYGYTF. Using reference TRBV30 and TRBJ1-2 for the parts outside the CDR3, the full variable domain is SQTIHQWPATLVQPVGSPLSLECTVEGTSNPNLYWYRQAAGRGLQLLFYSVGIGQISSEVPQNLSASRPQDRQFILSSKKLLLSDSGFYLCAWIKALGQGNYGYTFGSGTRLTVV.